Reported below is one T cell receptor beta chain. From the 5' RACE reads, TCRdb called clonotypes with MiXCR, one entry per CDR3 protein. The sample shows about 83,000 distinct CDR3 sequences, 9% to 15% of them seen only once. This sample is part of a study of early T cells in non-severe SARS-CoV-2 infection. Germline trimming cut 6 bases from V and 3 bases from J; bases unmatched to any gene: 3. Germline loops: CDR1 LNHDA, CDR2 SQIVND (reference sequence). The CDR3 totals 14 residues. The chain employs TRBV19 and TRBJ2-3; 10 bases are shared with TRBD2. The clonotype was recovered from an adult who was a healthcare worker with PCR-confirmed SARS-CoV-2 infection or an uninfected control (not recorded which). The material sequenced was whole blood. This CDR3 reads CASRLAGMTDTQYF. Written as DNA, the CDR3 is TGTGCCAGTAGACTAGCGGGGATGACAGATACGCAGTATTTT.